These T cell receptor beta chains were read from a single sample in a study of cytomegalovirus exposure and HLA in healthy donors. Produced via immunoSEQ multiplex PCR; TCRdb's table is partial and in-frame only. Of 110,000 or so clones listed, 77% are singletons. The sample was PBMCs. Source of these receptors: a middle-aged man in good health and CMV-seropositive. Both conserved end residues are part of each CDR3. A D gene is named only where the DNA matches it firmly. For some rows the clone size is stated as once, few or many, or as a class when expanded; others skip it.

clone_size: NA
j_call: TRBJ1-6
v_call: TRBV18
d_call: NA
cdr3_aa: CASSPSPLSSYNSPLHF
cdr3_nt: TGTGCCAGCTCACCGTCGCCCTTGAGCTCCTATAATTCACCCCTCCACTTT

clone_size: few
j_call: TRBJ2-5
v_call: TRBV7-8
d_call: TRBD2
cdr3_aa: CASSPSSGRGETQYF
cdr3_nt: TGTGCCAGCAGCCCCTCTAGCGGCCGAGGAGAGACCCAGTACTTC

clone_size: once
j_call: TRBJ2-2
v_call: TRBV6-5
d_call: NA
cdr3_aa: CASSPTSYSTGELFF
cdr3_nt: TGTGCCAGCAGCCCTACTAGTTATAGCACCGGGGAGCTGTTTTTT

clone_size: NA
j_call: TRBJ1-2
v_call: TRBV9
d_call: NA
cdr3_aa: CASSVAGQNPAGYGYTF
cdr3_nt: TGTGCCAGCAGCGTAGCGGGACAAAACCCGGCGGGCTATGGCTACACCTTC

clone_size: once
j_call: TRBJ2-7
v_call: TRBV18
d_call: NA
cdr3_aa: CASSPDTYYEQYF
cdr3_nt: TGTGCCAGCTCCCCGGACACGTACTACGAGCAGTACTTC

clone_size: NA
j_call: TRBJ2-2
v_call: TRBV6-5
d_call: TRBD2
cdr3_aa: CASSLSGVAGELFF
cdr3_nt: TGTGCCAGCAGCCTTAGCGGGGTCGCCGGGGAGCTGTTTTTT

clone_size: NA
j_call: TRBJ2-7
v_call: TRBV5-8
d_call: TRBD1
cdr3_aa: CASSEDRGRDEQYF
cdr3_nt: TGTGCCAGCAGCGAAGACAGGGGGCGCGACGAGCAGTACTTC

clone_size: NA
j_call: TRBJ1-5
v_call: TRBV28
d_call: NA
cdr3_aa: CASQAWGQPQHF
cdr3_nt: TGTGCCAGCCAGGCCTGGGGCCAGCCCCAGCATTTT

clone_size: NA
j_call: TRBJ1-1
v_call: TRBV9
d_call: TRBD1
cdr3_aa: CASRRQGDTEAFF
cdr3_nt: TGTGCCAGCAGAAGACAGGGGGACACTGAAGCTTTCTTT

clone_size: NA
j_call: TRBJ2-7
v_call: TRBV7-9
d_call: TRBD2
cdr3_aa: CSSSVARRGVSYEQYF
cdr3_nt: TGTTCCAGCAGCGTCGCCCGCCGGGGGGTTTCCTACGAGCAGTACTTC

clone_size: few
j_call: TRBJ2-2
v_call: TRBV11-3
d_call: NA
cdr3_aa: CASSLDHGRARTGELFF
cdr3_nt: TGTGCCAGCAGCCTGGATCATGGCAGGGCGAGGACCGGGGAGCTGTTTTTT

clone_size: many
j_call: TRBJ2-1
v_call: TRBV6-1
d_call: NA
cdr3_aa: CASSEAGYTGSSYNEQFF
cdr3_nt: TGTGCCAGCAGTGAAGCGGGTTACACGGGGAGCTCCTACAATGAGCAGTTCTTC

clone_size: NA
j_call: TRBJ1-2
v_call: TRBV7-9
d_call: NA
cdr3_aa: CASSHPGWVRGYGYTF
cdr3_nt: TGTGCCAGCAGCCACCCCGGCTGGGTCAGGGGCTATGGCTACACCTTC

clone_size: once
j_call: TRBJ1-1
v_call: TRBV19
d_call: TRBD1
cdr3_aa: CASSIRQGITEAFF
cdr3_nt: TGTGCCAGTAGTATTCGACAGGGTATCACTGAAGCTTTCTTT

clone_size: NA
j_call: TRBJ2-2
v_call: TRBV18
d_call: NA
cdr3_aa: CASSTLGLGELFF
cdr3_nt: TGTGCCAGCTCAACCCTAGGTCTCGGGGAGCTGTTTTTT

clone_size: NA
j_call: TRBJ1-1
v_call: TRBV6-5
d_call: TRBD1
cdr3_aa: CASSYRGLITEAFF
cdr3_nt: TGTGCCAGCAGTTACAGGGGGCTTATCACTGAAGCTTTCTTT

clone_size: NA
j_call: TRBJ2-1
v_call: TRBV6-5
d_call: TRBD1
cdr3_aa: CASSRPGQGYNEQFF
cdr3_nt: TGTGCCAGCAGCAGACCGGGACAGGGCTACAATGAGCAGTTCTTC

clone_size: NA
j_call: TRBJ1-4
v_call: TRBV28
d_call: TRBD1
cdr3_aa: CASSGSGTGAIVSNEKLFF
cdr3_nt: TGTGCCAGCAGTGGATCCGGGACAGGGGCCATCGTCTCTAATGAAAAACTGTTTTTT

clone_size: NA
j_call: TRBJ2-7
v_call: TRBV29-1
d_call: TRBD1
cdr3_aa: CSVHRQGTYEQYF
cdr3_nt: TGCAGCGTTCATAGACAGGGGACCTACGAGCAGTACTTC

clone_size: NA
j_call: TRBJ1-4
v_call: TRBV10-3
d_call: NA
cdr3_aa: CAISSSGGRGEKLFF
cdr3_nt: TGTGCCATCAGCTCATCGGGGGGGCGCGGTGAAAAACTGTTTTTT

clone_size: NA
j_call: TRBJ1-1
v_call: TRBV5-8
d_call: TRBD1
cdr3_aa: CASSLQRTGQAFF
cdr3_nt: TGTGCCAGCAGCTTGCAACGGACAGGGCAAGCTTTCTTT

clone_size: NA
j_call: TRBJ1-1
v_call: TRBV6-7
d_call: NA
cdr3_aa: CAMEQNNTEAFF
cdr3_nt: TGTGCGATGGAACAGAACAACACTGAAGCTTTCTTT

clone_size: NA
j_call: TRBJ1-6
v_call: TRBV30
d_call: NA
cdr3_aa: CAWTPGPAAPLHF
cdr3_nt: TGTGCCTGGACTCCGGGCCCAGCGGCACCCCTCCACTTT

clone_size: once
j_call: TRBJ2-5
v_call: TRBV4-1
d_call: NA
cdr3_aa: CASSQDKGGQETQYF
cdr3_nt: TGCGCCAGCAGCCAAGACAAAGGCGGACAAGAGACCCAGTACTTC

clone_size: NA
j_call: TRBJ1-1
v_call: TRBV7-2
d_call: TRBD1
cdr3_aa: CASSLGKTGFTEAFF
cdr3_nt: TGTGCCAGCAGCTTGGGTAAGACAGGGTTCACTGAAGCTTTCTTT

clone_size: NA
j_call: TRBJ2-1
v_call: TRBV5-1
d_call: TRBD1
cdr3_aa: CASSPGQGRFF
cdr3_nt: TGCGCCAGCAGCCCTGGACAGGGGCGGTTCTTC

clone_size: few
j_call: TRBJ2-1
v_call: TRBV19
d_call: NA
cdr3_aa: CASRERGAYNEQFF
cdr3_nt: TGTGCCAGTAGGGAAAGGGGTGCCTACAATGAGCAGTTCTTC

clone_size: once
j_call: TRBJ1-2
v_call: TRBV19
d_call: TRBD1
cdr3_aa: CASSIFEIGDRDGYTF
cdr3_nt: TGTGCCAGTAGTATATTCGAGATTGGGGACAGGGACGGCTACACCTTC

clone_size: NA
j_call: TRBJ1-1
v_call: TRBV6-4
d_call: NA
cdr3_aa: CASSQREGTEAFF
cdr3_nt: TGTGCCAGCTCCCAAAGGGAGGGGACTGAAGCTTTCTTT

clone_size: NA
j_call: TRBJ2-3
v_call: TRBV9
d_call: TRBD2
cdr3_aa: CASRELAGGPSDTQYF
cdr3_nt: TGTGCCAGCAGAGAGCTAGCGGGGGGGCCCTCAGATACGCAGTATTTT

clone_size: NA
j_call: TRBJ2-7
v_call: TRBV7-2
d_call: TRBD2
cdr3_aa: CASSLSGGATYEQYF
cdr3_nt: TGTGCCAGCAGCTTGAGCGGGGGGGCGACCTACGAGCAGTACTTC

clone_size: NA
j_call: TRBJ1-3
v_call: TRBV7-2
d_call: TRBD1
cdr3_aa: CASSETGMGNTIYF
cdr3_nt: TGTGCCAGCAGCGAGACAGGGATGGGAAACACCATATATTTT

clone_size: few
j_call: TRBJ2-1
v_call: TRBV7-2
d_call: TRBD2
cdr3_aa: CASSFERGGYNEQFF
cdr3_nt: TGTGCCAGCAGCTTTGAGCGGGGGGGTTACAATGAGCAGTTCTTC

clone_size: NA
j_call: TRBJ1-1
v_call: TRBV2
d_call: NA
cdr3_aa: CASSEAHQVTEAFF
cdr3_nt: TGTGCCAGCAGTGAAGCACATCAGGTTACTGAAGCTTTCTTT

clone_size: NA
j_call: TRBJ2-7
v_call: TRBV28
d_call: NA
cdr3_aa: CATALQRWEQYF
cdr3_nt: TGTGCCACAGCCCTGCAGAGGTGGGAGCAGTACTTC

clone_size: NA
j_call: TRBJ2-7
v_call: TRBV6-6
d_call: NA
cdr3_aa: CASSLWGEDEQYF
cdr3_nt: TGTGCCAGCAGTCTCTGGGGGGAGGACGAGCAGTACTTC

clone_size: few
j_call: TRBJ2-1
v_call: TRBV7-9
d_call: TRBD1
cdr3_aa: CASSSGTGSHEQFF
cdr3_nt: TGTGCCAGCAGTTCCGGGACAGGGTCCCATGAGCAGTTCTTC

clone_size: NA
j_call: TRBJ2-1
v_call: TRBV13
d_call: NA
cdr3_aa: CASSIPNNEQFF
cdr3_nt: TGTGCCAGCAGCATCCCCAACAATGAGCAGTTCTTC

clone_size: NA
j_call: TRBJ2-4
v_call: TRBV5-1
d_call: NA
cdr3_aa: CASFDSTAKNIQYF
cdr3_nt: TGCGCCAGCTTTGACAGTACAGCCAAAAACATTCAGTACTTC

clone_size: NA
j_call: TRBJ2-7
v_call: TRBV7-3
d_call: NA
cdr3_aa: CASSLTSGYEQYF
cdr3_nt: TGTGCCAGCAGCTTAACATCCGGCTACGAGCAGTACTTC

clone_size: NA
j_call: TRBJ1-4
v_call: TRBV10-2
d_call: TRBD1
cdr3_aa: CASSESGTGSEKLFF
cdr3_nt: TGCGCCAGCAGTGAGTCCGGGACAGGGAGCGAAAAACTGTTTTTT

clone_size: NA
j_call: TRBJ1-4
v_call: TRBV19
d_call: NA
cdr3_aa: CASSPMTDNEKLFF
cdr3_nt: TGTGCCAGTAGCCCGATGACAGACAATGAAAAACTGTTTTTT

clone_size: few
j_call: TRBJ2-7
v_call: TRBV15
d_call: TRBD1
cdr3_aa: CATSTRQGIWNEQYF
cdr3_nt: TGTGCCACCAGCACCCGACAGGGGATTTGGAACGAGCAGTACTTC

clone_size: NA
j_call: TRBJ2-3
v_call: TRBV5-1
d_call: NA
cdr3_aa: CASSSPHTVHTQYF
cdr3_nt: TGCGCCAGCAGCTCTCCGCATACGGTCCATACGCAGTATTTT

clone_size: NA
j_call: TRBJ2-2
v_call: TRBV19
d_call: TRBD1
cdr3_aa: CASRWTGIGELFF
cdr3_nt: TGTGCCAGTAGATGGACAGGGATCGGGGAGCTGTTTTTT